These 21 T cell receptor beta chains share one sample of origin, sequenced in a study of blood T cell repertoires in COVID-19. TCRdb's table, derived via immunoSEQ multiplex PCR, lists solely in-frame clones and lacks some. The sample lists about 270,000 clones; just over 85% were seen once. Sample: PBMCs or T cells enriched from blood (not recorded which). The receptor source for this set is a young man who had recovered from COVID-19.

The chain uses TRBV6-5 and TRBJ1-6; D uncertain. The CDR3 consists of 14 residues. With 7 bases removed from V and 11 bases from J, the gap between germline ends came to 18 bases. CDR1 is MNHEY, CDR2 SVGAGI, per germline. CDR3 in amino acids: CASTLRLPGAPLHF. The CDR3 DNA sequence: TGTGCCAGCACCCTGAGGTTGCCCGGGGCACCCCTCCACTTT.

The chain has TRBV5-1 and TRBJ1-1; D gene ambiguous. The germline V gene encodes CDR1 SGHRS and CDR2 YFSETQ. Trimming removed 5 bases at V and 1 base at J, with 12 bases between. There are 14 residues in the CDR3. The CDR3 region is CASRYLSKNTEAFF. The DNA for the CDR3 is TGCGCCAGCAGATATCTATCAAAGAACACTGAAGCTTTCTTT.

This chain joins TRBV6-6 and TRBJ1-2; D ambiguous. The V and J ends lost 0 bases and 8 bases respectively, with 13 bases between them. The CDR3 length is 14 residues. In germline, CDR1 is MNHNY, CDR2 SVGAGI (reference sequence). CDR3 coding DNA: TGTGCCAGCAGTTACTCCGACGGGATGGGGGGCTACACCTTC. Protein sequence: CASSYSDGMGGYTF.

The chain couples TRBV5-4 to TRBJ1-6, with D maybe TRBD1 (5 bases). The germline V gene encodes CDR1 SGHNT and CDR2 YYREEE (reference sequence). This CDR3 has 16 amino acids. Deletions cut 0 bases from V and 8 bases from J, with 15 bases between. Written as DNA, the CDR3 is TGTGCCAGCAGCTTGGCACGGGGGGTAGAGGATTCACCCCTCCACTTT. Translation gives CASSLARGVEDSPLHF.

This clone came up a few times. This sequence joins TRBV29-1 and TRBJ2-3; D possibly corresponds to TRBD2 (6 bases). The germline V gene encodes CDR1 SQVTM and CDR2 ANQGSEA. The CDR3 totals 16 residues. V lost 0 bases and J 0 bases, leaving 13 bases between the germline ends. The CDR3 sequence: CSVEDRLALSTDTQYF. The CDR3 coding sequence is TGCAGCGTTGAAGATCGCCTAGCGCTGAGCACAGATACGCAGTATTTT.

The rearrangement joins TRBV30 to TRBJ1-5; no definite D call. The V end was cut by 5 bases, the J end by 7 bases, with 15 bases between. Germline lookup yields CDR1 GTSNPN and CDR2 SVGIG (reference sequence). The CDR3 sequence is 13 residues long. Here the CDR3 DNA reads TGTGCCTGGGCCCGGTCAGGCTGGCAGCCCCAGCATTTT. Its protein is CAWARSGWQPQHF.

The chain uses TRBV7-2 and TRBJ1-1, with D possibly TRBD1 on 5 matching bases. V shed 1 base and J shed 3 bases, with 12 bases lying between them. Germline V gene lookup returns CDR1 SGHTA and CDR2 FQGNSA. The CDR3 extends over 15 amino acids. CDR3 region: CASSLGDSRHTEAFF. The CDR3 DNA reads TGTGCCAGCAGCTTAGGGGACTCCCGGCACACTGAAGCTTTCTTT. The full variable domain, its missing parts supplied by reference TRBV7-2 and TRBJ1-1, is GAGVSQSPSNKVTEKGKDVELRCDPISGHTALYWYRQSLGQGLEFLIYFQGNSAPDKSGLPSDRFSAERTGGSVSTLTIQRTQQEDSAVYLCASSLGDSRHTEAFFGQGTRLTVV.

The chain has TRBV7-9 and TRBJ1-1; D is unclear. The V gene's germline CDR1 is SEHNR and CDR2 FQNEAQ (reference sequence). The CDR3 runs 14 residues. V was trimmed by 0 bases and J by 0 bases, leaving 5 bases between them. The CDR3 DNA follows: TGTGCCAGCAGCTTAGCTTCAGTGAACACTGAAGCTTTCTTT. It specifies CASSLASVNTEAFF.

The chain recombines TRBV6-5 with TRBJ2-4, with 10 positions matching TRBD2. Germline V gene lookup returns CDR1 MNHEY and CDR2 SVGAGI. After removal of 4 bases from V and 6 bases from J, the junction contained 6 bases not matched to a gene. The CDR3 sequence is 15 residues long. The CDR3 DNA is TGTGCCAGCAGTTCGCCGGAGCGGGGGGGAAACATTCAGTACTTC. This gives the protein CASSSPERGGNIQYF.

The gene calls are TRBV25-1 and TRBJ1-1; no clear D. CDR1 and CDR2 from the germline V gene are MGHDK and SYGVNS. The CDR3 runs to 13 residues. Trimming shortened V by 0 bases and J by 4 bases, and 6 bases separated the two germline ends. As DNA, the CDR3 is TGTGCCAGCAGTGAATATTCTGTCACTGAAGCTTTCTTT. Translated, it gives CASSEYSVTEAFF. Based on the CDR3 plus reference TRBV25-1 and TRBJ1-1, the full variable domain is EADIYQTPRYLVIGTGKKITLECSQTMGHDKMYWYQQDPGMELHLIHYSYGVNSTEKGDLSSESTVSRIRTEHFPLTLESARPSHTSQYLCASSEYSVTEAFFGQGTRLTVV.

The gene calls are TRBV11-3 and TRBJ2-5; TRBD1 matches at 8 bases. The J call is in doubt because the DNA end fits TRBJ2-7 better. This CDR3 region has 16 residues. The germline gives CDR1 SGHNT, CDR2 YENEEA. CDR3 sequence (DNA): TGTGCCAGCAGCTTAGAGAAAGGGACAGGAAACTACGAGCAGTACTTC. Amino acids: CASSLEKGTGNYEQYF.

CDR3 amino acids: CASSPAGGYYEQYF. CDR3 nucleotide sequence: TGTGCCAGCTCACCGGCAGGGGGGTACTACGAGCAGTACTTC. The rearrangement uses TRBV18 and TRBJ2-7, with D possibly being TRBD1 (7 bases). Trimming took 3 bases from V and 3 from J, leaving 12 bases between them. Germline lookup yields CDR1 KGHSH and CDR2 LQKENI. This CDR3 is built from 14 residues.

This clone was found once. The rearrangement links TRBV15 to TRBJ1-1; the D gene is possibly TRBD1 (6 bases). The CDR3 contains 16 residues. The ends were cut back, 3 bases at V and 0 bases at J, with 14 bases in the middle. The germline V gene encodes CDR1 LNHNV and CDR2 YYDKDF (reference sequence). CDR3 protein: CATSSRNRALNTEAFF. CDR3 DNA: TGTGCCACCAGCAGTCGAAACAGGGCGCTGAACACTGAAGCTTTCTTT. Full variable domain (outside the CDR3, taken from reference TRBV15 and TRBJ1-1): DAMVIQNPRYQVTQFGKPVTLSCSQTLNHNVMYWYQQKSSQAPKLLFHYYDKDFNNEADTPDNFQSRRPNTSFCFLDIRSPGLGDTAMYLCATSSRNRALNTEAFFGQGTRLTVV.

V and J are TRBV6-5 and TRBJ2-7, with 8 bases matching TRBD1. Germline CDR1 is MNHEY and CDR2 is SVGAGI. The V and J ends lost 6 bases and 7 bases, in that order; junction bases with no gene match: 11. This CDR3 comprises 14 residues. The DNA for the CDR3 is TGTGCCAGCAGAGTGGGCAGGGGGCATGGTGAGCAGTACTTC. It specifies CASRVGRGHGEQYF.

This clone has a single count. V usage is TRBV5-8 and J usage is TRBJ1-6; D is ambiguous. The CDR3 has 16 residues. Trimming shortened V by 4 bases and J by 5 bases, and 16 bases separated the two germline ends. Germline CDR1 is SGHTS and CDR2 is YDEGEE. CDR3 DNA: TGTGCCAGCAGCCGCCGGGAGACGGCGGATAATTCACCCCTCCACTTT. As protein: CASSRRETADNSPLHF. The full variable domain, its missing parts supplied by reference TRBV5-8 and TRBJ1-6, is EAGVTQSPTHLIKTRGQQATLRCSPISGHTSVYWYQQALGLGLQFLLWYDEGEERNRGNFPPRFSGRQFPNYSSELNVNALELEDSALYLCASSRRETADNSPLHFGNGTRLTVT.

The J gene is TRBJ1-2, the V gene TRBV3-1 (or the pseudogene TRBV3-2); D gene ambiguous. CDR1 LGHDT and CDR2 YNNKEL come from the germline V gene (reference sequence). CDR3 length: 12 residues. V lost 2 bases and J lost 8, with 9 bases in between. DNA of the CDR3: TGTGCCAGCAGCCAACCAATGGAGGGCTACACCTTC. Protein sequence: CASSQPMEGYTF.

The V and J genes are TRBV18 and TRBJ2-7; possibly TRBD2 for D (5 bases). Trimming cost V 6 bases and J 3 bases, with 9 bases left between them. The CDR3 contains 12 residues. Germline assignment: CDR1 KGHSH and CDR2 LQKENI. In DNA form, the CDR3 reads TGTGCCAGCTCCCGGGAATACTACGAGCAGTACTTC. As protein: CASSREYYEQYF.

CDR3 coding DNA: TGTGCCAGCAGCTCTCCCACAGGGACCCAAACTAACTATGGCTACACCTTC. Encoded protein: CASSSPTGTQTNYGYTF. The chain has TRBV4-2 and TRBJ1-2; D may be TRBD1 (6 bases). This CDR3 contains 17 residues. Germline V gene data show CDR1 as LGHNA and CDR2 as YNFKEQ. Trimming took off 5 bases at V and 0 bases at J, with 19 bases between the two ends.

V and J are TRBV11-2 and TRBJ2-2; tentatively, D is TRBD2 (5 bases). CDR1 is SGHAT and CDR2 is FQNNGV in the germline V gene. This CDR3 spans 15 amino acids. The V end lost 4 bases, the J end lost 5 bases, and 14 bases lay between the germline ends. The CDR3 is CASSSARGKTGELFF. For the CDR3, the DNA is TGTGCCAGCAGCTCCGCCCGGGGAAAGACCGGGGAGCTGTTTTTT.

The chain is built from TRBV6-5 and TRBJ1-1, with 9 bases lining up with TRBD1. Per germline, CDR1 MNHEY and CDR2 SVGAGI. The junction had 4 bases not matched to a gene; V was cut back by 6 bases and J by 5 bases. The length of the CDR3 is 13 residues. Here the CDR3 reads CASSRGTGTEAFF. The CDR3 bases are TGTGCCAGCAGCCGAGGGACAGGGACTGAAGCTTTCTTT.

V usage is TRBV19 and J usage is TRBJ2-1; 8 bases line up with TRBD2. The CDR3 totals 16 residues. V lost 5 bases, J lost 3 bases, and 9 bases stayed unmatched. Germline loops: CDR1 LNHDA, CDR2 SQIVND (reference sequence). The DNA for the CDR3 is TGTGCCAGTAGTTCATTTAGCGGGGCGGACTACAATGAGCAGTTCTTC. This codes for CASSSFSGADYNEQFF. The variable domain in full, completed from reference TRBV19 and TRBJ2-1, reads DGGITQSPKYLFRKEGQNVTLSCEQNLNHDAMYWYRQDPGQGLRLIYYSQIVNDFQKGDIAEGYSVSREKKESFPLTVTSAQKNPTAFYLCASSSFSGADYNEQFFGPGTRLTVL.